This is a list of T cell receptor beta chains from one sample in a study of PD-1 blockade in classical Hodgkin lymphoma. Produced via immunoSEQ multiplex PCR; TCRdb's table is partial and in-frame only. This sample has roughly 25,000 clones; 82% occur once, and the top ten carry roughly 10%. Sample: peripheral blood mononuclear cells (PBMCs), taken before the second cycle of nivolumab. Receptors were obtained from a human donor with classical Hodgkin lymphoma. Both conserved end residues are part of each CDR3. Fields, in order: CDR3 length, J gene, D gene, clone size, V gene, CDR3 DNA, CDR3 protein. D genes are given only for firm matches. Rows give clone size only sometimes, using once, few, many, or a class for an expanded clone.

CDR3 length: 18
J gene: TRBJ1-3
D gene: TRBD1
clone size: -
V gene: TRBV28
CDR3 DNA: TGTGCCAGCAGTCCAAACCCTATTCGACAGGGGTTTCTAAACACCATATATTTT
CDR3 protein: CASSPNPIRQGFLNTIYF

CDR3 length: 15
J gene: TRBJ2-5
D gene: TRBD1
clone size: -
V gene: TRBV7-2
CDR3 DNA: TGTGCCAGCAGCTCCAAGGGGACAGGGGAAGAGACCCAGTACTTC
CDR3 protein: CASSSKGTGEETQYF

CDR3 length: 15
J gene: TRBJ2-4
D gene: -
clone size: -
V gene: TRBV4-1
CDR3 DNA: TGCGCCAGCAGCCACCCTTCGGGGACGGAAAACATTCAGTACTTC
CDR3 protein: CASSHPSGTENIQYF

CDR3 length: 13
J gene: TRBJ1-1
D gene: -
clone size: -
V gene: TRBV28
CDR3 DNA: TGTGCCAGCAGTCACCCACAGAACACTGAAGCTTTCTTT
CDR3 protein: CASSHPQNTEAFF

CDR3 length: 18
J gene: TRBJ2-1
D gene: TRBD2
clone size: -
V gene: TRBV7-2
CDR3 DNA: TGTGCCAGCAGCTCCCAGTGGCCTAGCGGGGGGCCCAAGAATGAGCAGTTCTTC
CDR3 protein: CASSSQWPSGGPKNEQFF

CDR3 length: 13
J gene: TRBJ2-5
D gene: -
clone size: -
V gene: TRBV25-1
CDR3 DNA: TGTGCCAGCAGTGGCAGCCTCCAAGAGACCCAGTACTTC
CDR3 protein: CASSGSLQETQYF

CDR3 length: 15
J gene: TRBJ1-3
D gene: -
clone size: -
V gene: TRBV4-2
CDR3 DNA: TGTGCCAGCAGCCAAGATGGGGGATCTGGAAACACCATATATTTT
CDR3 protein: CASSQDGGSGNTIYF

CDR3 length: 11
J gene: TRBJ2-7
D gene: -
clone size: once
V gene: TRBV9
CDR3 DNA: TGTGCCAGCAGCGCGGACTACGAGCAGTACTTC
CDR3 protein: CASSADYEQYF

CDR3 length: 15
J gene: TRBJ1-2
D gene: -
clone size: -
V gene: TRBV4-3
CDR3 DNA: TGCGCCAGCAGCCAAGACCGGGGGATTAACTATGGCTACACCTTC
CDR3 protein: CASSQDRGINYGYTF

CDR3 length: 13
J gene: TRBJ2-7
D gene: -
clone size: once
V gene: TRBV7-2
CDR3 DNA: TGTGCCAGCAGCTTATGGGGGCCCCACGAGCAGTACTTC
CDR3 protein: CASSLWGPHEQYF

CDR3 length: 17
J gene: TRBJ1-2
D gene: -
clone size: -
V gene: TRBV18
CDR3 DNA: TGTGCCAGCTCACCACCGGGTCGAGGTTCTCCAAACTATGGCTACACCTTC
CDR3 protein: CASSPPGRGSPNYGYTF